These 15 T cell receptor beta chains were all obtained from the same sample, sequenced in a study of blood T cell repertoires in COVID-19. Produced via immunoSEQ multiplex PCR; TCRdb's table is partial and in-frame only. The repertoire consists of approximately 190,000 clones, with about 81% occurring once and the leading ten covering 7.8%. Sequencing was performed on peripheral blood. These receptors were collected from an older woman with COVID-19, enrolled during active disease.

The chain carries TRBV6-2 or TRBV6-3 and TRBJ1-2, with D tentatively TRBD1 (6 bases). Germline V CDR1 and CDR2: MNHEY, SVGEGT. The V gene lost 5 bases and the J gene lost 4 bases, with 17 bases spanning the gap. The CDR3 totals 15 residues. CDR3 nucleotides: TGTGCCAGCAGTATACGTCGAGGACAGCTCTATGGCTACACCTTC. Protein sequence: CASSIRRGQLYGYTF.

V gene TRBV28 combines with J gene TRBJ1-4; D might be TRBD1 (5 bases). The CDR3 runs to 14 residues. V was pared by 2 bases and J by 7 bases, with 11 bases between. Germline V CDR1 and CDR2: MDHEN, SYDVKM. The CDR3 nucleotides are TGTGCCAGCAGTTTAGGGGGGGAGGTTGAAAAACTGTTTTTT. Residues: CASSLGGEVEKLFF.

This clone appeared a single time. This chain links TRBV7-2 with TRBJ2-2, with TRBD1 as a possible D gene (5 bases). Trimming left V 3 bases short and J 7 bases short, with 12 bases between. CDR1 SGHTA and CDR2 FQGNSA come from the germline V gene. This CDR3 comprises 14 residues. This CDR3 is CASSFLGPHGELFF. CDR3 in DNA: TGTGCCAGCAGCTTCTTGGGGCCGCACGGGGAGCTGTTTTTT.

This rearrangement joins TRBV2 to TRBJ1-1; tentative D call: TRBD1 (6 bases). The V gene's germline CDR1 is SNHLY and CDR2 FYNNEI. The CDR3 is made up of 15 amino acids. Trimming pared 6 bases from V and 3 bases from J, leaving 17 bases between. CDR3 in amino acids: CASRLTGNRDTEAFF. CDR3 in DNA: TGTGCCAGCAGGCTAACAGGGAATAGGGACACTGAAGCTTTCTTT.

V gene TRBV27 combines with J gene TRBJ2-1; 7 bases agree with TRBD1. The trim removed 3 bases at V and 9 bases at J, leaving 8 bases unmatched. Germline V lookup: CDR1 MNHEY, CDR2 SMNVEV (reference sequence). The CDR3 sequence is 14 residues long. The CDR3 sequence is CASSFFRGPGEQFF. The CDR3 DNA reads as TGTGCCAGCAGTTTTTTTAGGGGGCCTGGTGAGCAGTTCTTC.

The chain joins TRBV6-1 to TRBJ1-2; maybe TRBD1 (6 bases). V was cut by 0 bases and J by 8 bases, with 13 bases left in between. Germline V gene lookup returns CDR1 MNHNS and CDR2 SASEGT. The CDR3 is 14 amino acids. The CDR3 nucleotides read TGTGCCAGCAGTGAAGCAGGGACAATCTACGGCTACACCTTC. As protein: CASSEAGTIYGYTF.

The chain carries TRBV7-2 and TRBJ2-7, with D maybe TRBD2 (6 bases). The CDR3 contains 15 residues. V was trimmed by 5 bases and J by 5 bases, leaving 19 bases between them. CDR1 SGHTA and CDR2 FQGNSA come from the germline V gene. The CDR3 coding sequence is TGTGCCAGCAGCCCGGGACTGGTCGGGGGAGACGAGCAGTACTTC. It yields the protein CASSPGLVGGDEQYF.

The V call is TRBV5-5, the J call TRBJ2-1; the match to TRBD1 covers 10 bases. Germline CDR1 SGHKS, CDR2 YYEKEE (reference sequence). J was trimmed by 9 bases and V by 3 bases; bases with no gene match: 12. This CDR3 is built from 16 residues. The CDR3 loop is CASSSLAGQGLREQFF. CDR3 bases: TGTGCCAGCAGCTCCCTGGCGGGACAGGGGTTACGTGAGCAGTTCTTC.

The CDR3 protein is CASSSLGGGTPSVEQFF. In nucleotides, the CDR3 is TGTGCCAGCAGTTCTCTTGGGGGTGGGACTCCGTCGGTTGAGCAGTTCTTC. The rearrangement uses TRBV28 and TRBJ2-1; possible D gene TRBD2, 6 bases. Germline CDR1 and CDR2: MDHEN and SYDVKM. V was trimmed by 4 bases and J by 9 bases, leaving 25 bases between them. The CDR3 is made up of 17 amino acids. Full variable domain (remainder filled in from reference TRBV28 and TRBJ2-1): DVKVTQSSRYLVKRTGEKVFLECVQDMDHENMFWYRQDPGLGLRLIYFSYDVKMKEKGDIPEGYSVSREKKERFSLILESASTNQTSMYLCASSSLGGGTPSVEQFFGPGTRLTVL.

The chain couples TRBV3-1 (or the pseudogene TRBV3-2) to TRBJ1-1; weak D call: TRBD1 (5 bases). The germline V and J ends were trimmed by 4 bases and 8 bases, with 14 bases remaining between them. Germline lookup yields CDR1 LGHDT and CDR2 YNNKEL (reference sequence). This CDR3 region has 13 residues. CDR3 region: CASSPRRQLEAFF. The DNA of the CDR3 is TGTGCCAGCAGCCCGCGGCGACAGCTAGAAGCTTTCTTT.

Here the CDR3 reads CAWSAMILAGGQIGYNEQFF. The CDR3 nucleotides read TGTGCCTGGAGCGCCATGATACTAGCGGGAGGGCAAATCGGTTACAATGAGCAGTTCTTC. This chain connects TRBV30 to TRBJ2-1; 13 bases agree with TRBD2. Germline trimming cut 3 bases from V and 4 bases from J; bases unmatched to any gene: 18. The CDR3 is made up of 20 amino acids. Germline V CDR1 and CDR2: GTSNPN, SVGIG (reference sequence).

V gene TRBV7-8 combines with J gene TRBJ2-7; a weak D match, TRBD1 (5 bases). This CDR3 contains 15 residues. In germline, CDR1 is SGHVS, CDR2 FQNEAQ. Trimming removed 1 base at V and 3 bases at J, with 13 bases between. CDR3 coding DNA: TGTGCCAGCAGCTTAGGACAGCCTAAATTCTACGAGCAGTACGTC. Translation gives CASSLGQPKFYEQYV.

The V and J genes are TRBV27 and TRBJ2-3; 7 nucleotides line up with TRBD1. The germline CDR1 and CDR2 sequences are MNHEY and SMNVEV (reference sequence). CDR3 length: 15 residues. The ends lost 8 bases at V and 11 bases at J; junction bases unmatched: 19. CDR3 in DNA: TGTGCCAGCCTACGCCGGACAGGCGGCAGTTTTGAGCAGTATTTT. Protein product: CASLRRTGGSFEQYF.

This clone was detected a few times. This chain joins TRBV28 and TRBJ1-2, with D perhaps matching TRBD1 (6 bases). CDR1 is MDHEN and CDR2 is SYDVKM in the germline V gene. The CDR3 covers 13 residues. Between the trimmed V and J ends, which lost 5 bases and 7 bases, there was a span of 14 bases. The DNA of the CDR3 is TGTGCCAGCAGTCCAAAACCCAGGGGTGGCTACACCTTC. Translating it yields CASSPKPRGGYTF.

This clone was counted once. Written as DNA, the CDR3 is TGTGCCAGCAGCCGGGGGGCTAGCGGGAGGGAGAATGAGCAGTTCTTC. Its protein is CASSRGASGRENEQFF. This sequence joins TRBV7-2 and TRBJ2-1, with 12 bases matching TRBD2. Germline V CDR1 and CDR2: SGHTA, FQGNSA. The CDR3 is 16 residues long. V was pared by 5 bases and J by 7 bases, with 9 bases of the junction left unmatched.